These 5 T cell receptor beta chains came from one sample sequenced in a study of TIL therapy for anti-PD-1-resistant metastatic lung cancer. The sample's time point: pre-treatment sample, taken before nivolumab and TIL therapy. This was the immunoSEQ v3 assay. Here immunoSEQ multiplex PCR was the method, and the copy in TCRdb shows in-frame clones only, minus some. In the table there are 50,000 or so clones, less than 80% of which are singletons. This specimen consisted of blood, obtained at baseline. These receptors all stem from a woman aged 30 to 85 with non-small cell lung cancer.

The chain uses TRBV7-3 and TRBJ1-1; D not resolved. Germline V CDR1 and CDR2: SGHTA, FQGTGA. The CDR3 totals 13 residues. V was trimmed by 4 bases and J by 5 bases, leaving 11 bases between them. The CDR3 DNA reads as TGTGCCAGCAGCTCCGGATGGAGGACTGAAGCTTTCTTT. This gives the protein CASSSGWRTEAFF.

The genes are TRBV6-6 and TRBJ1-1; D is undetermined. Germline CDR1 MNHNY, CDR2 SVGAGI (reference sequence). This CDR3 region has 12 residues. V lost 5 bases, J lost 5 bases, and 9 bases lay in between. Written as DNA, the CDR3 is TGTGCCAGCAGTAGGAGGGAAACTGAAGCTTTCTTT. Translated, it gives CASSRRETEAFF.

The rearrangement uses TRBV6-4 and TRBJ2-6; D gene ambiguous. The germline CDR1 and CDR2 sequences are MRHNA and SNTAGT. The CDR3 is made up of 13 amino acids. Trimming stripped 6 bases from V and 2 bases from J, with 5 bases between. The CDR3 reads CASRGPGANVLTF. CDR3 bases: TGTGCCAGCAGAGGCCCTGGGGCCAACGTCCTGACTTTC.

The V and J genes are TRBV5-1 and TRBJ2-1; perhaps TRBD1 as D (7 bases). The CDR3 runs to 13 residues. Germline CDR1 is SGHRS and CDR2 is YFSETQ. Trimming pared 5 bases from V and 4 bases from J, leaving 10 bases between. In nucleotides, the CDR3 is TGCGCCAGCAGTCCAGGGGGGTACAATGAGCAGTTCTTC. It codes for CASSPGGYNEQFF.

V gene TRBV7-8 combines with J gene TRBJ1-2, with 7 bases aligning to TRBD1. Germline-derived CDR1 and CDR2 are SGHVS and FQNEAQ. Trimming at V came to 4 bases and at J to 8 bases, leaving 7 bases not matched to a gene. The CDR3 covers 13 residues. The CDR3, as DNA: TGTGCCAGCAGCTATCCGGGACAGAGGGGCTACACCTTC. As protein: CASSYPGQRGYTF.